A single sample is the source of the 15 T cell receptor beta chains below, sequenced in a study of cytotoxic CD8 clonotypes in ibrutinib-treated CLL (dated by TCRdb to 2020 to 2022). Interpreted using the paper, the time point label stands for: progressive disease on ibrutinib. The method behind the library was the immunoSEQ multiplex PCR assay. The clones in this table, taken by TCRdb from immuneACCESS, are in-frame only. Not every clone is retained; where verified, under half of the shortfall comes from an unresolved V gene, and the cause of the rest is unknown. Recorded for this sample are 250,000 to 350,000 clones; approximately 76% of them occurred a single time. Together, the top ten hold roughly 6% of the sample. The starting material was PBMCs, obtained at disease progression, from a patient treated with ibrutinib. These TCRs come from a human donor with chronic lymphocytic leukemia.

This clone occurred once. The chain uses TRBV2 and TRBJ2-3; the D gene is possibly TRBD2 (7 bases). Looked up from germline, CDR1 is SNHLY and CDR2 is FYNNEI. This CDR3 spans 16 amino acids. Trimming took 6 bases from V and 1 from J, leaving 17 bases between them. For the CDR3, the DNA is TGTGCCAGCAGCCAACGCGGGGGCACCGGCACAGATACGCAGTATTTT. It specifies CASSQRGGTGTDTQYF.

V is TRBV11-2 and J is TRBJ1-2; the D gene is possibly TRBD1 (5 bases). The length of the CDR3 is 14 residues. CDR1 and CDR2 (germline): SGHAT, FQNNGV. Trimming stripped 5 bases from V and 8 bases from J, with 18 bases between. The CDR3 loop reads CASSRWTDPGGYTF. DNA for the CDR3: TGTGCCAGCAGCCGCTGGACGGATCCAGGGGGCTACACCTTC.

The V call is TRBV11-2, the J call TRBJ2-7, with 7 bases identical to TRBD1. Germline V gene data show CDR1 as SGHAT and CDR2 as FQNNGV. CDR3 size: 14 residues. With 1 base clipped from V and 4 bases from J, the junction kept 4 bases outside the gene matches. This CDR3 reads CASSLAGTDYEQYF. CDR3 nucleotide sequence: TGTGCCAGCAGCTTAGCCGGGACAGATTACGAGCAGTACTTC. The full variable domain, rest sourced from reference TRBV11-2 and TRBJ2-7, is EAGVAQSPRYKIIEKRQSVAFWCNPISGHATLYWYQQILGQGPKLLIQFQNNGVVDDSQLPKDRFSAERLKGVDSTLKIQPAKLEDSAVYLCASSLAGTDYEQYFGPGTRLTVT.

This chain joins TRBV9 and TRBJ2-1, with 11 nucleotides matching TRBD1. With V trimmed by 3 bases and J by 8 bases, 4 bases remained unmatched. The germline V gene encodes CDR1 SGDLS and CDR2 YYNGEE. The CDR3 runs 14 residues. The CDR3 loop reads CASSERTGGDEQFF. Here the CDR3 DNA reads TGTGCCAGCAGCGAAAGGACAGGGGGCGATGAGCAGTTCTTC.

This chain uses TRBV2 with TRBJ2-7; 7 positions match TRBD2. V lost 2 bases to trimming and J lost 3 bases; unmatched junction nucleotides: 16. Germline CDR1 and CDR2: SNHLY and FYNNEI. This CDR3 has 18 residues. The CDR3 region is CASSENPLLGREIYEQYF. CDR3 nucleotide sequence: TGTGCCAGCAGTGAAAACCCCCTCCTCGGGCGGGAGATCTACGAGCAGTACTTC.

V gene TRBV5-4 combines with J gene TRBJ2-2; 12 bases align to TRBD2. The length of the CDR3 is 15 residues. Germline V gene sequence: CDR1 SGHNT, CDR2 YYREEE (reference sequence). J lost 4 bases, V lost 4 bases, and 2 bases had no gene match. CDR3 protein: CASSTSGGITGELFF. The CDR3 bases are TGTGCCAGCAGCACTAGCGGGGGGATCACCGGGGAGCTGTTTTTT.

This chain uses TRBV6-5 with TRBJ2-2, with D unresolved. V was clipped by 8 bases and J by 0 bases, with 10 bases between them. Germline V gene lookup returns CDR1 MNHEY and CDR2 SVGAGI. The CDR3 totals 14 residues. The chain's CDR3 is CASRQQPNTGELFF. The DNA of the CDR3 is TGTGCCAGCCGCCAGCAGCCGAACACCGGGGAGCTGTTTTTT.

The chain is built from TRBV29-1 and TRBJ2-7; 9 nucleotides match TRBD2. CDR3 length equals 14 residues. The ends lost 4 bases at V and 2 bases at J; junction bases unmatched: 6. Germline CDR1 and CDR2: SQVTM and ANQGSEA. This CDR3 is CSVVGSGSPYEQYF. CDR3 sequence (DNA): TGCAGCGTTGTTGGTAGCGGGAGCCCCTACGAGCAGTACTTC.

J is TRBJ2-7 and V is TRBV6-1; 8 positions agree with TRBD2. The J segment lost 5 bases and the V segment lost 6 bases, leaving 12 bases of the junction unmatched. Germline CDR1 and CDR2: MNHNS and SASEGT. This CDR3 has 15 amino acids. The CDR3 protein is CASSGPFGGGHEQYF. For the CDR3, the DNA is TGTGCCAGCAGCGGACCGTTCGGGGGGGGCCACGAGCAGTACTTC.

The chain carries TRBV5-1 and TRBJ2-7; D gene ambiguous. This CDR3 region has 15 residues. CDR1 and CDR2 from the germline V gene are SGHRS and YFSETQ. The V and J ends lost 4 bases and 2 bases respectively, with 16 bases between them. In nucleotides, the CDR3 is TGCGCCAGCAGCCCGGGCGAGGTCACCCCCTACGAGCAGTACTTC. Amino acid sequence: CASSPGEVTPYEQYF.

The rearrangement joins TRBV11-2 to TRBJ2-7; TRBD2 matches 12 bases. This CDR3 is built from 18 residues. Germline lookup yields CDR1 SGHAT and CDR2 FQNNGV. The V and J ends lost 4 bases and 3 bases, in that order; junction bases with no gene match: 13. CDR3 in amino acids: CASSSLGLAGRWDYEQYF. Written as DNA, the CDR3 is TGTGCCAGCAGCTCACTAGGACTAGCGGGACGTTGGGACTACGAGCAGTACTTC.

The V and J genes are TRBV23-1 and TRBJ2-1; 9 nucleotides line up with TRBD2. TRBV23-1 carries the ORF label, with uncertain function. The CDR3 spans 17 residues. The ends lost 2 bases at V and 5 bases at J; junction bases unmatched: 10. The CDR3 loop reads CASSQPPLAGVNNEQFF. The DNA of the CDR3 is TGCGCCAGCAGTCAACCCCCCTTAGCGGGAGTAAACAATGAGCAGTTCTTC.

The rearrangement links TRBV5-1 to TRBJ2-5, with no clear D. Trimming took 3 bases from V and 3 from J, leaving 18 bases between them. The germline gives CDR1 SGHRS, CDR2 YFSETQ. The CDR3 is made up of 16 amino acids. The CDR3: CASSSLPVGLEETQYF. The CDR3 DNA follows: TGCGCCAGCAGCTCCCTCCCGGTGGGGTTAGAAGAGACCCAGTACTTC.

This clone appeared a single time. V is TRBV27 and J is TRBJ1-5, with D unresolved. V lost 6 bases and J lost 2, with 5 bases in between. The germline gives CDR1 MNHEY, CDR2 SMNVEV (reference sequence). This CDR3 has 12 amino acids. DNA of the CDR3: TGTGCCAGCAGAGAGGGCAATCAGCCCCAGCATTTT. It yields the protein CASREGNQPQHF.

V usage is TRBV29-1 and J usage is TRBJ2-3, with D perhaps being TRBD1 or TRBD2 (5 bases each). CDR1 is SQVTM and CDR2 is ANQGSEA in the germline V gene. The CDR3 sequence is 13 residues long. Trimming took off 6 bases at V and 3 bases at J, with 13 bases between the two ends. CDR3 in amino acids: CSVARDGTDTQYF. Written as DNA, the CDR3 is TGCAGCGTCGCAAGGGACGGAACAGATACGCAGTATTTT.